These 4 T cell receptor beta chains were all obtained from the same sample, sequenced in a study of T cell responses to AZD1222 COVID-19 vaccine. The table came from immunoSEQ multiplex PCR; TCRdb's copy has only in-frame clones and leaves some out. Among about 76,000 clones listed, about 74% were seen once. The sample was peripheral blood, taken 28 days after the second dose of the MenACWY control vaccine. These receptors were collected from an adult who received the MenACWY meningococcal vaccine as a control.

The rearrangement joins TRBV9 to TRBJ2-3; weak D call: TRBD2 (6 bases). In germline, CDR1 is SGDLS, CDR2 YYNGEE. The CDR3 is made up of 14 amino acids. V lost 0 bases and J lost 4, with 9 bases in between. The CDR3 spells CASSVGGEPDTQYF. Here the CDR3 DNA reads TGTGCCAGCAGCGTAGGCGGGGAACCAGATACGCAGTATTTT.

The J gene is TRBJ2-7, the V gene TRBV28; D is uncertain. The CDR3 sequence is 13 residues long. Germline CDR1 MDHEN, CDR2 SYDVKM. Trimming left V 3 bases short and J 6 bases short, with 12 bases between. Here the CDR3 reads CASSFSEDSEQYF. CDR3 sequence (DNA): TGTGCCAGCAGTTTCTCCGAGGATAGCGAGCAGTACTTC.

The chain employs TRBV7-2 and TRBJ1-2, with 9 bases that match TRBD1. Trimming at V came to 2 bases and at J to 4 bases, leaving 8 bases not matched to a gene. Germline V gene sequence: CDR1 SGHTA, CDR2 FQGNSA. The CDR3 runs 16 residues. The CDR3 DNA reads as TGTGCCAGCAGCTTATCAGGGACAGGGCTAAGCTATGGCTACACCTTC. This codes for CASSLSGTGLSYGYTF.

The CDR3 DNA reads as TGTGCCAGCAGCAAAACGACAGGGACGTACGAGCAGTACTTC. Its protein is CASSKTTGTYEQYF. The chain links TRBV7-9 to TRBJ2-7; TRBD1 aligns across 7 bases. V lost 5 bases to trimming and J lost 4 bases; unmatched junction nucleotides: 8. The germline gives CDR1 SEHNR, CDR2 FQNEAQ (reference sequence). The CDR3 is made up of 14 amino acids.